This T cell receptor beta chain was sequenced in a study of T cell responses to AZD1222 COVID-19 vaccine. General observations from the study: In the spike-specific TCR repertoire, nearly half reportedly target unmutated variant regions.

Sequencing used immunoSEQ multiplex PCR; TCRdb keeps in-frame clones, though not all of them. The sample records over 150,000 clones, more than 75% being singletons. Germline V lookup: CDR1 WSHSY, CDR2 SAAADI. Between the trimmed V and J ends, which lost 7 bases and 8 bases, there was a span of 14 bases. The CDR3 is made up of 12 amino acids. In regard to this clone: Its matching antigen is unknown.

Pooling was applied to second doses at about 4 or about 12 weeks. The material was peripheral blood, obtained 28 days after the second AZD1222 dose. The clonotype originates from an adult who received the AZD1222 COVID-19 vaccine. The rearrangement uses TRBV10-2 and TRBJ1-1; tentative D call: TRBD1 (5 bases). CDR3 amino acids: CASMTKGREAFF. The CDR3 coding sequence is TGCGCCAGCATGACTAAGGGGAGGGAAGCTTTCTTT.